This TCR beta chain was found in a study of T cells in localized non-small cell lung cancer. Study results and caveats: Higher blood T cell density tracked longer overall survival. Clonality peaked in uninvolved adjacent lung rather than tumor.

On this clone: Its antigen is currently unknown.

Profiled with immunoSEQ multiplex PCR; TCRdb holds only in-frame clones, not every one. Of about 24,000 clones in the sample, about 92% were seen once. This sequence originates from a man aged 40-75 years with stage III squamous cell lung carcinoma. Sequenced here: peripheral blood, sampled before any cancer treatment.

The CDR3 spells CASSWTANTGELFF. CDR3 nucleotides: TGTGCCAGCTCCTGGACGGCTAACACCGGGGAGCTGTTTTTT. V usage is TRBV6-1 and J usage is TRBJ2-2; unclear D gene. The CDR3 is made up of 14 amino acids. CDR1 is MNHNS, CDR2 SASEGT, per germline. Trimming removed 8 bases from V and 2 bases from J, with 12 bases in between.